This TCR beta chain was retrieved from a study of early T cells in non-severe SARS-CoV-2 infection. Across the whole study: The input, bulk RNA from unsorted whole blood, was sequenced, and chains were unpaired.

Study-wide points: Reliance on VDJdb matching favored anti-spike CD8 responses; private and CD4 specificities were missed.

This clonotype was observed at least ten times. No antigen is known for it. Individually, cDNA molecules had unique molecular identifiers attached to them. A single record per CDR3 protein comes from TCRdb applying MiXCR to the 5' RACE reads. This table has about 76,000 distinct CDR3 sequences, about 11% appearing once. What was sequenced was whole blood. This TCR came from an adult who was a healthcare worker with PCR-confirmed SARS-CoV-2 infection or an uninfected control (not recorded which).

CDR3 region: CASSPPGTGYLYEQYF. As DNA, the CDR3 is TGTGCCAGCAGCCCCCCCGGGACAGGTTATCTATACGAGCAGTACTTC. The chain joins TRBV7-2 to TRBJ2-7; 8 nucleotides match TRBD1. Trimming at V came to 5 bases and at J to 4 bases, leaving 13 bases not matched to a gene. CDR1 and CDR2 from the germline V gene are SGHTA and FQGNSA. The CDR3 runs 16 residues.